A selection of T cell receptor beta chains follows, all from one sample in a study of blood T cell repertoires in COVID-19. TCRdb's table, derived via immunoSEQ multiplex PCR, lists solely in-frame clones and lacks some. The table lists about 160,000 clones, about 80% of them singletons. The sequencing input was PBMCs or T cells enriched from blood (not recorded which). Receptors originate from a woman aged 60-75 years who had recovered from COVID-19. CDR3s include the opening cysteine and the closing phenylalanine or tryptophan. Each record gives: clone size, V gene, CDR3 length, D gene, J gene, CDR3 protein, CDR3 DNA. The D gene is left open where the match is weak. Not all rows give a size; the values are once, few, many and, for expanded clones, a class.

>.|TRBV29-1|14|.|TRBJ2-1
CSVVVGGRIDEQFF
TGCAGCGTTGTGGTGGGGGGGCGCATTGATGAGCAGTTCTTC
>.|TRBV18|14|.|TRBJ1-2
CASSPGYRDYGYTF
TGTGCCAGCTCACCAGGGTACAGAGACTATGGCTACACCTTC
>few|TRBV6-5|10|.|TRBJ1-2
CASIGHGYTF
TGTGCCAGCATAGGACACGGCTACACCTTC
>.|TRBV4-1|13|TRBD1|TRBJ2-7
CASSWDRAYEQYF
TGCGCCAGCAGCTGGGACAGGGCCTACGAGCAGTACTTC
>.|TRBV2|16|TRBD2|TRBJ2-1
CASSEGRGGQRNEQFF
TGTGCCAGCAGTGAGGGGCGGGGGGGCCAGAGGAATGAGCAGTTCTTC
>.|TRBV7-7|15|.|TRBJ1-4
CASSLGTVSNEKLFF
TGTGCCAGCAGCTTAGGGACAGTTTCTAATGAAAAACTGTTTTTT
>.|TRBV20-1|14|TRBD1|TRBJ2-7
CSASPTGESYEQYF
TGCAGTGCTAGTCCCACAGGGGAGTCCTACGAGCAGTACTTC
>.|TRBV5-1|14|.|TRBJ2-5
CASSLQTGQETQYF
TGCGCCAGCAGCTTGCAGACAGGCCAAGAGACCCAGTACTTC
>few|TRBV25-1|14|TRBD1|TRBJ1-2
CASRGTGAHYGYTF
TGTGCCAGCCGGGGAACAGGGGCCCACTATGGCTACACCTTC
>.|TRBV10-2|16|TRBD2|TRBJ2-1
CASSEGSGGSYNEQFF
TGCGCCAGCAGTGAAGGAAGCGGGGGCTCCTACAATGAGCAGTTCTTC
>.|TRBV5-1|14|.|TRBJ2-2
CASSLPGVGGELFF
TGCGCCAGCAGCTTGCCAGGGGTTGGCGGGGAGCTGTTTTTT
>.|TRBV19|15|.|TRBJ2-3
CASSREGGWSDTQYF
TGTGCCAGTAGTCGTGAGGGGGGGTGGTCAGATACGCAGTATTTT
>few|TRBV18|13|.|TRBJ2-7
CASSPLRGVEQYF
TGTGCCAGCTCACCACTCCGCGGAGTCGAGCAGTACTTC
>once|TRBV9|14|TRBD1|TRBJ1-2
CASSPGDRAGGYTF
TGTGCCAGCAGCCCAGGGGACAGGGCAGGTGGCTACACCTTC
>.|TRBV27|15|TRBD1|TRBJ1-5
CASSRQGYSNQPQHF
TGTGCCAGCAGTCGACAGGGGTATAGCAATCAGCCCCAGCATTTT
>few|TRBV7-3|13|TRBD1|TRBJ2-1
CASSSDRDNEQFF
TGTGCCAGCAGCTCTGACAGGGACAATGAGCAGTTCTTC
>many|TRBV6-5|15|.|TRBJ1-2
CASSYSSTGNDGYTF
TGTGCCAGCAGTTACTCGAGTACAGGGAATGATGGCTACACCTTC
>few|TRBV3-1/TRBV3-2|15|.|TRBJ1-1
CASSQGAGEWTEAFF
TGTGCCAGCAGCCAAGGGGCAGGGGAGTGGACTGAAGCTTTCTTT
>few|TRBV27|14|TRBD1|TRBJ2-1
CASSWPGGVNEQFF
TGTGCCAGCAGTTGGCCAGGGGGTGTGAATGAGCAGTTCTTC
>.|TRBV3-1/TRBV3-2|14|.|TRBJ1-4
CASSQGREVEKLFF
TGTGCCAGCAGCCAAGGCAGGGAAGTTGAAAAACTGTTTTTT
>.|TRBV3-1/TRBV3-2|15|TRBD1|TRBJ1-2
CASSGRLGTGEGYTF
TGTGCCAGCAGCGGACGCCTCGGGACAGGGGAGGGCTACACCTTC
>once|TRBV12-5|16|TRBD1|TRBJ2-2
CASGLGQGKNTGELFF
TGTGCTAGTGGTTTGGGACAGGGAAAGAACACCGGGGAGCTGTTTTTT
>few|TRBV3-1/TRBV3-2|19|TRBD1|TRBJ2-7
CASSQDLWRDRESGREQYF
TGTGCCAGCAGCCAAGATTTGTGGAGGGACAGGGAATCGGGGCGCGAGCAGTACTTC
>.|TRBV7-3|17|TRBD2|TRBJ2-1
CASSLTSAGGQYNEQFF
TGTGCCAGCAGCTTAACGTCCGCGGGGGGCCAATACAATGAGCAGTTCTTC
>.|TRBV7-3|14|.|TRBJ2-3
CASSMGQRTDTQYF
TGTGCCAGCAGCATGGGACAACGCACAGATACGCAGTATTTT
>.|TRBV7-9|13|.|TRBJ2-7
CASSLPVSYEQYF
TGTGCCAGCAGCTTGCCGGTCTCCTACGAGCAGTACTTC
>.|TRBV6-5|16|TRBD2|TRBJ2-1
CASSWGTSGVYNEQFF
TGTGCCAGCAGTTGGGGGACTAGCGGGGTATACAATGAGCAGTTCTTC
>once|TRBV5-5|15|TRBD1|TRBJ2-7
CASIPQGAVSYEQYF
TGTGCCAGCATCCCCCAGGGGGCAGTCTCCTACGAGCAGTACTTC
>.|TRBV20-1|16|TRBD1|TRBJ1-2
CSASLQGAGHPYGYTF
TGCAGTGCTAGTCTCCAGGGGGCAGGGCACCCTTATGGCTACACCTTC
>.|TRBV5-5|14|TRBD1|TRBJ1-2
CASSTNPGQFGYTF
TGTGCCAGCAGCACAAATCCGGGACAGTTCGGCTACACCTTC
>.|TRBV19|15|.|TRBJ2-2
CANTIQGPNTGELFF
TGTGCCAATACTATACAGGGCCCGAACACCGGGGAGCTGTTTTTT
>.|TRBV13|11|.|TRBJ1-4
CASSFRGKLFF
TGTGCCAGCAGCTTCCGGGGAAAACTGTTTTTT
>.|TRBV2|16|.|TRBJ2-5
CASSMRIYISQETQYF
TGTGCCAGCAGTATGAGGATTTATATCTCCCAAGAGACCCAGTACTTC
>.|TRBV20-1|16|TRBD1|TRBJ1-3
CSASTGGRGSGNTIYF
TGCAGTGCTAGTACAGGGGGCAGGGGTTCCGGAAACACCATATATTTT
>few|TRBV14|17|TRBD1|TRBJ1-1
CASSQKAGTVMNTEAFF
TGTGCCAGCAGCCAAAAAGCCGGGACAGTAATGAACACTGAAGCTTTCTTT
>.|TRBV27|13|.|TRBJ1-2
CASRLAGKSGYTF
TGTGCCAGCAGGTTGGCAGGGAAAAGCGGCTACACCTTC
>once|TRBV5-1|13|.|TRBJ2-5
CASSLRDRETQYF
TGCGCCAGCAGCTTGAGAGATCGAGAGACCCAGTACTTC
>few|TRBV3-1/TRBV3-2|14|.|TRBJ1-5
CASNHGGGNQPQHF
TGTGCCAGCAACCACGGGGGGGGGAATCAGCCCCAGCATTTT
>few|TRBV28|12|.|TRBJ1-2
CASSLRALGYTF
TGTGCCAGCAGTTTGCGGGCTTTGGGCTACACCTTC
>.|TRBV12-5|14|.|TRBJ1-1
CASGLERGNTEAFF
TGTGCTAGTGGTTTGGAGCGGGGGAACACTGAAGCTTTCTTT
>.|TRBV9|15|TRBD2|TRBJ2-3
CASSASGGSTDTQYF
TGTGCCAGCAGCGCTAGCGGGGGGAGCACAGATACGCAGTATTTT
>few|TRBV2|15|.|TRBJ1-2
CASSRDRDTIYGYTF
TGTGCCAGCAGCAGGGACCGGGACACAATCTATGGCTACACCTTC
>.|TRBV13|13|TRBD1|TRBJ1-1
CASSGQGATEAFF
TGTGCCAGCAGCGGACAGGGGGCGACTGAAGCTTTCTTT
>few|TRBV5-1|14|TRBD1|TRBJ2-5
CASSSQGAQETQYF
TGCGCCAGCAGCAGCCAGGGGGCCCAAGAGACCCAGTACTTC
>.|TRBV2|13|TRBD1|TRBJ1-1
CATWDRGNTEAFF
TGTGCCACCTGGGACAGGGGGAACACTGAAGCTTTCTTT
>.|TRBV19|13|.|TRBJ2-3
CASGKAGTDTQYF
TGTGCCAGTGGAAAAGCGGGCACAGATACGCAGTATTTT
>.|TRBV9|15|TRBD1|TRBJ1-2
CASSGKQGPNYGYTF
TGTGCCAGCAGCGGCAAACAGGGGCCTAACTATGGCTACACCTTC
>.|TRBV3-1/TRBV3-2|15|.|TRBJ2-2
CASSQDIGVTGELFF
TGTGCCAGCAGCCAAGATATAGGGGTTACCGGGGAGCTGTTTTTT
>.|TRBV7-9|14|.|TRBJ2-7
CASSSWLGRDEQYF
TGTGCCAGCAGCTCATGGCTGGGTCGGGACGAGCAGTACTTC
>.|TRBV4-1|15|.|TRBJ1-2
CASSQVSGMDYGYTF
TGCGCCAGCAGCCAAGTATCCGGGATGGACTATGGCTACACCTTC
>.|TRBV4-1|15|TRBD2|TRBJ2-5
CASSQGLAPQETQYF
TGCGCCAGCAGCCAGGGACTAGCCCCCCAAGAGACCCAGTACTTC